A selection of T cell receptor beta chains follows, all from one sample in a study of CD8 T cells in ankylosing spondylitis. TCRdb redid the calling of the 5' RACE reads with MiXCR, one entry per CDR3 protein. This sample yields just under 350,000 distinct CDR3 sequences, of which approximately 14% are seen a single time; 0.9% to 1.2% belongs to the top ten. Sequenced sample: blood, either unsorted or a sorted T cell fraction (not recorded which). The receptors were gathered from a male donor with ankylosing spondylitis or in good health (not recorded which). Each CDR3 is given with its conserved first and last residue. Fields, in order: V gene, J gene, clone size, D gene, CDR3 length, CDR3 protein, CDR3 DNA. A D gene is named only where the DNA matches it firmly. Where a row states a size, it is once, few, many or the class of an expanded clone; other rows omit it.

V: TRBV5-1
J: TRBJ2-7
size: few
D: -
length: 13
CDR3: CASSLTLSYEQYF
DNA: TGCGCCAGCAGCTTGACCCTTTCCTACGAGCAGTACTTC

V: TRBV7-2
J: TRBJ2-1
size: -
D: -
length: 15
CDR3: CASSLDGGLYNEQFF
DNA: TGTGCCAGCAGCTTAGACGGGGGGCTCTACAATGAGCAGTTCTTC

V: TRBV12-3/TRBV12-4
J: TRBJ2-2
size: few
D: TRBD1
length: 16
CDR3: CASSSGQGASTGELFF
DNA: TGTGCCAGCAGTTCGGGACAGGGGGCGAGCACCGGGGAGCTGTTTTTT

V: TRBV5-5
J: TRBJ1-1
size: -
D: -
length: 15
CDR3: CASSLDEGRNTEAFF
DNA: TGTGCCAGCAGCTTGGATGAGGGGCGGAACACTGAAGCTTTCTTT

V: TRBV7-9
J: TRBJ2-7
size: once
D: -
length: 13
CDR3: CASSLAALYEQYF
DNA: TGTGCCAGCAGCTTAGCCGCCCTCTACGAGCAGTACTTC

V: TRBV6-2/TRBV6-3
J: TRBJ1-1
size: -
D: -
length: 17
CDR3: CASTRRREPLMNTEAFF
DNA: TGTGCCAGCACTCGACGTAGGGAGCCCCTAATGAACACTGAAGCTTTCTTT

V: TRBV5-1
J: TRBJ1-1
size: many
D: -
length: 12
CDR3: CASSSRGTEAFF
DNA: TGTGCCAGCAGTTCCCGGGGCACTGAAGCTTTCTTT

V: TRBV12-3/TRBV12-4
J: TRBJ2-3
size: -
D: TRBD2
length: 15
CDR3: CASSPKRGLTDTQYF
DNA: TGTGCCAGCAGTCCTAAGCGGGGTCTCACAGATACGCAGTATTTT

V: TRBV7-9
J: TRBJ2-3
size: few
D: TRBD1
length: 15
CDR3: CASSLGQGYTDTQYF
DNA: TGTGCCAGCAGCTTGGGACAGGGGTACACAGATACGCAGTATTTT

V: TRBV10-3
J: TRBJ2-1
size: few
D: TRBD1
length: 17
CDR3: CAISGPAWGRGLNEQFF
DNA: TGTGCCATCAGTGGACCGGCATGGGGCAGGGGGCTGAATGAGCAGTTCTTC

V: TRBV18
J: TRBJ2-5
size: -
D: -
length: 16
CDR3: CASSPRTDTPSKTQYF
DNA: TGTGCCAGCTCACCGAGGACCGATACTCCCTCAAAGACCCAGTACTTC

V: TRBV9
J: TRBJ2-7
size: few
D: TRBD2
length: 16
CDR3: CASSSLPGTSSYEQYF
DNA: TGTGCCAGCAGCTCCCTCCCCGGGACTAGCTCCTACGAGCAGTACTTC

V: TRBV20-1
J: TRBJ2-3
size: -
D: -
length: 14
CDR3: CSASPGGFTDTQYF
DNA: TGCAGTGCTAGTCCCGGGGGTTTCACAGATACGCAGTATTTT

V: TRBV3-1
J: TRBJ1-2
size: -
D: -
length: 12
CDR3: CASSWADYGYTF
DNA: TGTGCCTCGTCCTGGGCGGACTATGGCTACACCTTC

V: TRBV7-2
J: TRBJ2-7
size: -
D: -
length: 15
CDR3: CASSLSGASPYEQYF
DNA: TGTGCCAGCAGTCTTAGCGGAGCGTCCCCCTACGAGCAGTACTTC

V: TRBV20-1
J: TRBJ2-1
size: few
D: TRBD2
length: 15
CDR3: CSARALAGAFHEQFF
DNA: TGCAGTGCTAGGGCACTAGCGGGAGCATTCCATGAGCAGTTCTTC

V: TRBV20-1
J: TRBJ2-1
size: few
D: TRBD1
length: 16
CDR3: CSARFIMGQGASAQFF
DNA: TGCAGTGCTAGATTTATCATGGGACAGGGGGCATCTGCGCAGTTCTTC

V: TRBV7-2
J: TRBJ2-1
size: -
D: -
length: 15
CDR3: CASSRGLAEADEQFF
DNA: TGTGCCAGCAGCCGGGGGCTAGCGGAGGCGGATGAGCAGTTCTTC

V: TRBV20-1
J: TRBJ2-7
size: -
D: -
length: 13
CDR3: CSAFRDRAYEQYF
DNA: TGCAGTGCATTCCGGGACCGGGCCTACGAGCAGTACTTC

V: TRBV5-6
J: TRBJ1-6
size: -
D: TRBD1
length: 15
CDR3: CASSFGTGRNSPLHF
DNA: TGTGCCAGCAGCTTTGGGACAGGGAGAAATTCACCCCTCCACTTT

V: TRBV29-1
J: TRBJ2-2
size: -
D: -
length: 16
CDR3: CSVEDLQGANTGELFF
DNA: TGCAGCGTTGAAGATCTACAGGGAGCGAACACCGGGGAGCTGTTTTTT

V: TRBV12-3/TRBV12-4
J: TRBJ1-5
size: many
D: -
length: 13
CDR3: CASSWGSNQPQHF
DNA: TGTGCCAGCAGCTGGGGCAGCAATCAGCCCCAGCATTTT

V: TRBV20-1
J: TRBJ2-7
size: -
D: TRBD1
length: 15
CDR3: CSARDSAGDSYEQYF
DNA: TGCAGTGCTAGAGATAGTGCAGGGGACAGTTACGAGCAGTACTTC